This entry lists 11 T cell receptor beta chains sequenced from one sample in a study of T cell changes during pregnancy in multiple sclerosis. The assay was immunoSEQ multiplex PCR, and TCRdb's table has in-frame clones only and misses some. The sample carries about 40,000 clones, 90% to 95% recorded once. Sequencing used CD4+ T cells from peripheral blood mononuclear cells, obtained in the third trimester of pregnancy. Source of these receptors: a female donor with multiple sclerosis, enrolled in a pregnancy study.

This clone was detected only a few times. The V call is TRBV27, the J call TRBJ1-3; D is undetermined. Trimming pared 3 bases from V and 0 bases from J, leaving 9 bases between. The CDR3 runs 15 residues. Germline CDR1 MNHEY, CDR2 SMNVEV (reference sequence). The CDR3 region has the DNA TGTGCCAGCAGTTTCAGACGAGGCTCTGGAAACACCATATATTTT. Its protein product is CASSFRRGSGNTIYF.

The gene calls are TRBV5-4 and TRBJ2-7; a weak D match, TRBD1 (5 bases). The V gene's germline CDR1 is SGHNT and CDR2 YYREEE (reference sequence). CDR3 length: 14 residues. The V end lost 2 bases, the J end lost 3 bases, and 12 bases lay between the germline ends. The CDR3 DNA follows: TGTGCCAGCAGCTTATGGGGCAAGATCTACGAGCAGTACTTC. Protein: CASSLWGKIYEQYF.

CDR3 sequence (DNA): TGTGCCAGCAGCTCCCGAACGGGTGGCACTGAAGCTTTCTTT. This encodes CASSSRTGGTEAFF. The rearrangement links TRBV5-8 to TRBJ1-1; no definite D call. Trimming removed 3 bases at V and 4 bases at J, with 13 bases between. This CDR3 comprises 14 residues. CDR1 is SGHTS, CDR2 YDEGEE, per germline.

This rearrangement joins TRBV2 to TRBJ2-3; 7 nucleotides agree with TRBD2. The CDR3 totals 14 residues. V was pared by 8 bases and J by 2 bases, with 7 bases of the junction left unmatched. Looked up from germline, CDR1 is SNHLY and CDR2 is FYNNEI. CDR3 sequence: CASRPSGLTDTQYF. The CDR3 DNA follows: TGTGCCAGCCGCCCTAGCGGACTCACAGATACGCAGTATTTT.

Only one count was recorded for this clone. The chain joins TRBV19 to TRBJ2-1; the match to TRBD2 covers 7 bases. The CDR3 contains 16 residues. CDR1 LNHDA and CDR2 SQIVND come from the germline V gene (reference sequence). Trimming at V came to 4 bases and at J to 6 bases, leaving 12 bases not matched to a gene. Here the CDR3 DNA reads TGTGCCAGTAGTAAGTCGACTAGCCCTGGGGGCAATGAGCAGTTCTTC. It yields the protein CASSKSTSPGGNEQFF. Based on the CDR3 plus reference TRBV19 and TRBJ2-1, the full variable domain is DGGITQSPKYLFRKEGQNVTLSCEQNLNHDAMYWYRQDPGQGLRLIYYSQIVNDFQKGDIAEGYSVSREKKESFPLTVTSAQKNPTAFYLCASSKSTSPGGNEQFFGPGTRLTVL.

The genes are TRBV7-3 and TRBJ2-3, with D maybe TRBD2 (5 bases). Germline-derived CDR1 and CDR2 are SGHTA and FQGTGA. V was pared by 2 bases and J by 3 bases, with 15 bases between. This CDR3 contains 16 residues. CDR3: CASSLQPGRTTDTQYF. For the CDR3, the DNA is TGTGCCAGCAGCTTACAGCCGGGCAGGACTACAGATACGCAGTATTTT.

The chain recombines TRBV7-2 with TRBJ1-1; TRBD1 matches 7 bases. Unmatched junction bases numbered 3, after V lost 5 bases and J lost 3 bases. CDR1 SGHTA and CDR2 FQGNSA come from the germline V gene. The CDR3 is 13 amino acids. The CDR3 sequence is CASSRDSHTEAFF. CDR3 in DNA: TGTGCCAGCAGCCGGGACAGTCACACTGAAGCTTTCTTT.

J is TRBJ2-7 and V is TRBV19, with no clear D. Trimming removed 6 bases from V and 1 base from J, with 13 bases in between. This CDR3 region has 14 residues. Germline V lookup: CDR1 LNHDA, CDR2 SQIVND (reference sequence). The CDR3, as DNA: TGTGCCAGTAGCACGTCCTCGCAGTCCTACGAGCAGTACTTC. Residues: CASSTSSQSYEQYF.

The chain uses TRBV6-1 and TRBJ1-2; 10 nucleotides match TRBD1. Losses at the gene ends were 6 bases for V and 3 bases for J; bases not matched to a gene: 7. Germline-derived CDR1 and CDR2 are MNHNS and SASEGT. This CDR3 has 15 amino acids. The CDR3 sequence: CASRIEDRGYYGYTF. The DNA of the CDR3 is TGTGCCAGCAGGATAGAGGACAGGGGGTACTATGGCTACACCTTC.

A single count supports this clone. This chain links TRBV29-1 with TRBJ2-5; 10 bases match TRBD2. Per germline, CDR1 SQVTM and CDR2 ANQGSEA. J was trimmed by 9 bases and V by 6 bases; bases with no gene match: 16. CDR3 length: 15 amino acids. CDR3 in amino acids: CSVGWTSGNNQAQYF. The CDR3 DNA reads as TGCAGCGTCGGTTGGACTAGCGGTAACAATCAGGCCCAGTACTTC.

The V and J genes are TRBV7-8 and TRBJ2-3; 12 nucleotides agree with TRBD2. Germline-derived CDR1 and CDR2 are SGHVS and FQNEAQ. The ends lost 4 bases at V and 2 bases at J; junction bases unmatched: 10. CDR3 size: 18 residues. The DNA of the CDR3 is TGTGCCAGCAGCTCGACTAGCGGGAGAACCTCCGACACAGATACGCAGTATTTT. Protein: CASSSTSGRTSDTDTQYF. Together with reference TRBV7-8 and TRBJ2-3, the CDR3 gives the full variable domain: GAGVSQSPRYKVAKRGQDVALRCDPISGHVSLFWYQQALGQGPEFLTYFQNEAQLDKSGLPSDRFFAERPEGSVSTLKIQRTQQEDSAVYLCASSSTSGRTSDTDTQYFGPGTRLTVL.